This TCR beta chain came from a study of CD4 T cells in relation to SARS-CoV-2 and coronaviruses. Study context: PBMCs were cultured with antigen for roughly 9 days before TCR beta sequencing. Study-wide points: Crossreactive clones expanded significantly less to SARS-CoV-2 than monoreactive clones.

V lost 1 base and J 3 bases, leaving 10 bases between the germline ends. The CDR3 contains 14 residues. The germline V gene has CDR1 SEHNR and CDR2 FQNEAQ (reference sequence). The unexposed donors gave CD4+ T cells in about 2010-2019, prior to COVID-19. Isolation of CD4+ T cells took place after about 9 days in culture. As cell numbers allowed, unexposed-donor CD4+ T cells faced SARS-CoV-2 S/N and four cold-coronavirus spikes. Assay: immunoSEQ multiplex PCR; the TCRdb copy retains only in-frame clones and omits some. The table records fewer than 20,000 clones, over 60% of them present only once. Turning to this clone: No antigen is known for it.

Sequenced sample: CD4+ T cells from PBMCs, cultured in vitro. The chain couples TRBV7-9 to TRBJ2-7; D gene unclear. The receptor comes from a human donor in good health. In DNA, the CDR3 is TGTGCCAGCAGCTTAGGGAGAGGCGGCTACGAGCAGTACTTC. Protein product: CASSLGRGGYEQYF.